A selection of T cell receptor beta chains follows, all from one sample in a study of T cell responses to AZD1222 COVID-19 vaccine. Sequenced by immunoSEQ multiplex PCR; TCRdb stores in-frame clones only, minus some. The top ten hold 1.5% to 2% of the sample, which has around 140,000 clones, almost 90% seen once. Sequenced material: peripheral blood, taken 28 days after the second AZD1222 dose. These receptor sequences come from an adult who received the AZD1222 COVID-19 vaccine. Each CDR3 is given with its conserved first and last residue. The order of the fields is J gene, V gene, clone size, D gene, CDR3 DNA, CDR3 protein. The D gene is left open where the match is weak. The size field is filled for only some rows; it gives once, few, many or a size class.

j_gene: TRBJ2-7
v_gene: TRBV5-6
abundance: NA
d_gene: NA
CDR3nt: TGTGCCAGCAGCTTGAGCCTTTACGAGCAGTACTTC
CDR3aa: CASSLSLYEQYF

j_gene: TRBJ1-3
v_gene: TRBV4-1
abundance: once
d_gene: NA
CDR3nt: TGCGCCAGCAGCCAAGATGGAACCCCGGGATATAACACCATATATTTT
CDR3aa: CASSQDGTPGYNTIYF

j_gene: TRBJ1-1
v_gene: TRBV4-2
abundance: NA
d_gene: NA
CDR3nt: TGTGCCAGCAGCCCCGAGATCGCGGACCTTGAAGCTTTCTTT
CDR3aa: CASSPEIADLEAFF

j_gene: TRBJ1-2
v_gene: TRBV5-1
abundance: NA
d_gene: NA
CDR3nt: TGCGCCAGCAGCTTGGAAAGGGGATCAGACTATGGCTACACCTTC
CDR3aa: CASSLERGSDYGYTF

j_gene: TRBJ1-3
v_gene: TRBV3-1/TRBV3-2
abundance: NA
d_gene: TRBD1
CDR3nt: TGTGCCAGCAGCCAAGATCCAGGGGGCTCTGGAAACACCATATATTTT
CDR3aa: CASSQDPGGSGNTIYF

j_gene: TRBJ1-2
v_gene: TRBV28
abundance: NA
d_gene: NA
CDR3nt: NA
CDR3aa: CASSSSDTANYGYTF

j_gene: TRBJ1-6
v_gene: TRBV4-3
abundance: NA
d_gene: TRBD1
CDR3nt: TGCGCCAGCAGCCAAGAGGTGGGACAGGGGAATTCACCCCTCCACTTT
CDR3aa: CASSQEVGQGNSPLHF

j_gene: TRBJ1-6
v_gene: TRBV6-5
abundance: NA
d_gene: TRBD1
CDR3nt: TGTGCCAGCAGTTACTTGGGACAGGGAGGTTCACCCCTCCACTTT
CDR3aa: CASSYLGQGGSPLHF

j_gene: TRBJ1-1
v_gene: TRBV9
abundance: NA
d_gene: TRBD1
CDR3nt: TGTGCCAGCAGCCCAAGACAGGGGACAACGAAGGCTTTCTTT
CDR3aa: CASSPRQGTTKAFF

j_gene: TRBJ2-5
v_gene: TRBV6-2/TRBV6-3
abundance: NA
d_gene: TRBD2
CDR3nt: TGTGCCAGCAGTCCCCGTTGGGGACTAGCGGATCCAGAGACCCAGTACTTC
CDR3aa: CASSPRWGLADPETQYF

j_gene: TRBJ2-1
v_gene: TRBV9
abundance: NA
d_gene: NA
CDR3nt: TGTGCCAGCAGCGTTAACACGGGACTCGACAATGAGCAGTTCTTC
CDR3aa: CASSVNTGLDNEQFF

j_gene: TRBJ1-6
v_gene: TRBV30
abundance: NA
d_gene: TRBD1
CDR3nt: TGTGCCTGGAGTGAGTCAGGGGGCGGTTCACCCCTCCACTTT
CDR3aa: CAWSESGGGSPLHF

j_gene: TRBJ1-6
v_gene: TRBV2
abundance: NA
d_gene: NA
CDR3nt: TGTGCCAGCAATGGAAAGGCCGGGGCAAGGGATTCACCCCTCCACTTT
CDR3aa: CASNGKAGARDSPLHF

j_gene: TRBJ2-1
v_gene: TRBV29-1
abundance: NA
d_gene: TRBD2
CDR3nt: TGCAGCGTTGACCCTGGGGAGGGCTACAATGAGCAGTTCTTC
CDR3aa: CSVDPGEGYNEQFF

j_gene: TRBJ1-2
v_gene: TRBV28
abundance: NA
d_gene: NA
CDR3nt: TGTGCCAGCAGTGGAGGATATGACTATGGCTACACCTTC
CDR3aa: CASSGGYDYGYTF

j_gene: TRBJ1-5
v_gene: TRBV6-5
abundance: NA
d_gene: NA
CDR3nt: TGTGCCAGCAGTTTCTCAGGGCACAATCAGCCCCAGCATTTT
CDR3aa: CASSFSGHNQPQHF

j_gene: TRBJ2-3
v_gene: TRBV28
abundance: NA
d_gene: NA
CDR3nt: TGTGCCAGCGATCGACTAATTGGGACAGATACGCAGTATTTT
CDR3aa: CASDRLIGTDTQYF

j_gene: TRBJ2-7
v_gene: TRBV10-2
abundance: NA
d_gene: NA
CDR3nt: TGCGCCAGCCAAGCCGGGGACGAGCAGTACTTC
CDR3aa: CASQAGDEQYF

j_gene: TRBJ2-2
v_gene: TRBV18
abundance: NA
d_gene: NA
CDR3nt: TGTGCCAGCTCACCACCGACAGCAACCACCGGGGAGCTGTTTTTT
CDR3aa: CASSPPTATTGELFF

j_gene: TRBJ1-3
v_gene: TRBV2
abundance: NA
d_gene: TRBD1
CDR3nt: TGTGCCAGCAGCCAGGGGACAGCTGGAAACACCATATATTTT
CDR3aa: CASSQGTAGNTIYF

j_gene: TRBJ1-6
v_gene: TRBV9
abundance: NA
d_gene: TRBD1
CDR3nt: TGTGCCAGCTCGAGAGAGGACAGGAATAATTCACCCCTCCACTTT
CDR3aa: CASSREDRNNSPLHF

j_gene: TRBJ2-1
v_gene: TRBV5-4
abundance: NA
d_gene: TRBD2
CDR3nt: TGTGCCAGCAGCTTCCCTAGCGGGGGTGGCAATGAGCAGTTCTTC
CDR3aa: CASSFPSGGGNEQFF

j_gene: TRBJ1-4
v_gene: TRBV18
abundance: once
d_gene: NA
CDR3nt: TGTGCCAGCTCACCACCATCAGGCGCTCGAAAACTGTTTTTT
CDR3aa: CASSPPSGARKLFF

j_gene: TRBJ2-5
v_gene: TRBV2
abundance: NA
d_gene: NA
CDR3nt: TGTGCCAGCACCCTAGAGGACAGACAACAAGAGACCCAGTACTTC
CDR3aa: CASTLEDRQQETQYF

j_gene: TRBJ2-3
v_gene: TRBV7-3
abundance: once
d_gene: NA
CDR3nt: TGTGCCAGCAGCTTATCGGGGTTCACAGATACGCAGTATTTT
CDR3aa: CASSLSGFTDTQYF

j_gene: TRBJ2-1
v_gene: TRBV19
abundance: NA
d_gene: NA
CDR3nt: TGTGCCAGTAGTATGGGATCGGGGCGGTCCTACAATGAGCAGTTCTTC
CDR3aa: CASSMGSGRSYNEQFF

j_gene: TRBJ1-2
v_gene: TRBV6-5
abundance: NA
d_gene: NA
CDR3nt: TGTGCCAGCAGTTATCAGGGTAGTGGCTACACCTTC
CDR3aa: CASSYQGSGYTF

j_gene: TRBJ2-5
v_gene: TRBV7-2
abundance: NA
d_gene: NA
CDR3nt: TGTGCCAGCAGCCCCGCCCGGGCTAGCGCCCAAGAGACCCAGTACTTC
CDR3aa: CASSPARASAQETQYF

j_gene: TRBJ1-6
v_gene: TRBV28
abundance: NA
d_gene: NA
CDR3nt: TGTGCCAGCAGTGTAACGGGACACCTTAATTCACCCCTCCACTTT
CDR3aa: CASSVTGHLNSPLHF

j_gene: TRBJ2-3
v_gene: TRBV10-1
abundance: NA
d_gene: TRBD1
CDR3nt: TGCGCCAGCAGTGAGGCCCCAACAGGGGCAGATACGCAGTATTTT
CDR3aa: CASSEAPTGADTQYF

j_gene: TRBJ2-2
v_gene: TRBV15
abundance: NA
d_gene: TRBD2
CDR3nt: TGTGCCACCAGCAGAGATCCGGGACTAGCTCCCGGGGAGCTGTTTTTT
CDR3aa: CATSRDPGLAPGELFF

j_gene: TRBJ1-1
v_gene: TRBV11-2
abundance: NA
d_gene: TRBD1
CDR3nt: TGTGCCAGCAGCCGATTATTTGACAGGGGAGAAGCTTTCTTT
CDR3aa: CASSRLFDRGEAFF

j_gene: TRBJ1-5
v_gene: TRBV7-5
abundance: NA
d_gene: NA
CDR3nt: TGTGCCAGAATAGCCCCGGAGGGAGGGCATTTT
CDR3aa: CARIAPEGGHF

j_gene: TRBJ2-7
v_gene: TRBV2
abundance: NA
d_gene: TRBD2
CDR3nt: TGTGCCAGCAATAGGCTAGCGGGTCCGGGTGAGCAGTACTTC
CDR3aa: CASNRLAGPGEQYF

j_gene: TRBJ2-7
v_gene: TRBV6-2/TRBV6-3
abundance: once
d_gene: NA
CDR3nt: TGTGCCAGCAGTGTCCGGGGCGCCAATAGTGACGAGCAGTACTTC
CDR3aa: CASSVRGANSDEQYF

j_gene: TRBJ1-2
v_gene: TRBV19
abundance: NA
d_gene: NA
CDR3nt: TGTGCCAGTAGTACCCCGACGGGGGGAAACTATGGCTACACCTTC
CDR3aa: CASSTPTGGNYGYTF

j_gene: TRBJ2-5
v_gene: TRBV15
abundance: NA
d_gene: TRBD1
CDR3nt: TGTGCCACCAGCAGAGCATCGTTACAGGGGCGGGAGACCCAGTACTTC
CDR3aa: CATSRASLQGRETQYF

j_gene: TRBJ2-5
v_gene: TRBV19
abundance: NA
d_gene: NA
CDR3nt: TGTGCCAGTAGTATCACAGGCCAAGAGACCCAGTACTTC
CDR3aa: CASSITGQETQYF

j_gene: TRBJ1-6
v_gene: TRBV30
abundance: NA
d_gene: NA
CDR3nt: TGTGCCCACGCAGCGGGTCCTAATTCACCCCTCCACTTT
CDR3aa: CAHAAGPNSPLHF

j_gene: TRBJ2-5
v_gene: TRBV3-1/TRBV3-2
abundance: NA
d_gene: NA
CDR3nt: TGTGCCAGCAGCCTCGGGCCCCAATGGAGCGAGACCCAGTACTTC
CDR3aa: CASSLGPQWSETQYF

j_gene: TRBJ1-1
v_gene: TRBV30
abundance: NA
d_gene: TRBD1
CDR3nt: TGTGCCTGGTGGGGACAGCTACCCACTGAAGCTTTCTTT
CDR3aa: CAWWGQLPTEAFF

j_gene: TRBJ1-2
v_gene: TRBV7-9
abundance: NA
d_gene: NA
CDR3nt: TGTGCCAGCAGCAATACAGGGAACTATGGCTACACCTTC
CDR3aa: CASSNTGNYGYTF

j_gene: TRBJ1-1
v_gene: TRBV18
abundance: NA
d_gene: NA
CDR3nt: TGTGCCAGCTCACCAGGACGGGGGCACACTGAAGCTTTCTTT
CDR3aa: CASSPGRGHTEAFF

j_gene: TRBJ2-1
v_gene: TRBV30
abundance: NA
d_gene: NA
CDR3nt: TGTGCCTGGAGTCCGGTCGGGAAGAGTGCCGGTGAGCAGTTCTTC
CDR3aa: CAWSPVGKSAGEQFF

j_gene: TRBJ1-2
v_gene: TRBV19
abundance: NA
d_gene: NA
CDR3nt: TGTGCCAGTAGAGAGATTCAGGGTTTGGTAGATGGCTACACCTTC
CDR3aa: CASREIQGLVDGYTF

j_gene: TRBJ2-2
v_gene: TRBV5-8
abundance: NA
d_gene: NA
CDR3nt: TGTGCCAGCAGCTTGGCAGGCAGGGCCTACACCGGGGAGCTGTTTTTT
CDR3aa: CASSLAGRAYTGELFF

j_gene: TRBJ2-1
v_gene: TRBV19
abundance: NA
d_gene: TRBD2
CDR3nt: TGTGCCAGCACAAAAGCGGGAGAACGGAATGAGCAGTTCTTC
CDR3aa: CASTKAGERNEQFF

j_gene: TRBJ2-2
v_gene: TRBV5-1
abundance: NA
d_gene: TRBD1
CDR3nt: TGCGCCAGCAGCCCTCTGCAGGGGGCGAACACCGGGGAGCTGTTTTTT
CDR3aa: CASSPLQGANTGELFF

j_gene: TRBJ2-7
v_gene: TRBV6-5
abundance: NA
d_gene: NA
CDR3nt: TGTGCCAGCAACCCCCTAAGCGGGCGATCCTACGAGCAGTACTTC
CDR3aa: CASNPLSGRSYEQYF

j_gene: TRBJ1-2
v_gene: TRBV19
abundance: NA
d_gene: NA
CDR3nt: TGTGCCAGTAGTATAGACCGCGCCGGGGTGAACACCTTC
CDR3aa: CASSIDRAGVNTF

j_gene: TRBJ1-1
v_gene: TRBV6-2/TRBV6-3
abundance: NA
d_gene: NA
CDR3nt: TGTGCCAGCAGTTACTCACGGTCAGGGAACACTGAAGCTTTCTTT
CDR3aa: CASSYSRSGNTEAFF

j_gene: TRBJ1-5
v_gene: TRBV19
abundance: NA
d_gene: NA
CDR3nt: TGTGCCAGTAGTATACTAGGGGAGCCAAGAGGGAATCAGCCCCAGCATTTT
CDR3aa: CASSILGEPRGNQPQHF

j_gene: TRBJ1-6
v_gene: TRBV15
abundance: NA
d_gene: NA
CDR3nt: TGTGCCACCAGCCCAGAGAAGGGGGGCCTTCCGCGATCACCCCTCCACTTT
CDR3aa: CATSPEKGGLPRSPLHF

j_gene: TRBJ1-1
v_gene: TRBV30
abundance: NA
d_gene: NA
CDR3nt: TGTGCCTGGAGTCCCCGGGGGGTTGGCACTGAAGCTTTCTTT
CDR3aa: CAWSPRGVGTEAFF

j_gene: TRBJ2-1
v_gene: TRBV7-2
abundance: NA
d_gene: NA
CDR3nt: TGTGCCAGCAGCGTGACAACCATTGGCAATGAGCAGTTCTTC
CDR3aa: CASSVTTIGNEQFF

j_gene: TRBJ1-4
v_gene: TRBV6-1
abundance: NA
d_gene: NA
CDR3nt: TGTGCCAGCAGTGAAACAGGAGCAACTAATGAAAAACTGTTTTTT
CDR3aa: CASSETGATNEKLFF

j_gene: TRBJ1-5
v_gene: TRBV10-3
abundance: once
d_gene: NA
CDR3nt: TGTGCCATCAGCGAAGCCTCCGGGAAGGGGGATCAGCCCCAGCATTTT
CDR3aa: CAISEASGKGDQPQHF

j_gene: TRBJ2-2
v_gene: TRBV9
abundance: NA
d_gene: NA
CDR3nt: TGTGCCAGCAGCGTAGTGCTGGGGGCGAACACCGGGGAGCTGTTTTTT
CDR3aa: CASSVVLGANTGELFF

j_gene: TRBJ2-4
v_gene: TRBV5-1
abundance: NA
d_gene: TRBD1
CDR3nt: TGCGCCAGCAGCGGGGGACAGTTAGCCAAAAACATTCAGTACTTC
CDR3aa: CASSGGQLAKNIQYF